These T cell receptor beta chains were read from a single sample in a study of T cells in Graves' hyperthyroidism and ophthalmopathy. MiXCR was run by TCRdb on the multiplex PCR reads, yielding one entry per CDR3 protein. The sample holds hundreds of thousands of distinct CDR3 sequences, roughly 15% seen once. Sequenced input: blood. The receptors were sampled from a woman between 40 and 50 years old with Graves' ophthalmopathy. Each CDR3 is given with its conserved first and last residue. A D gene is named only where the DNA matches it firmly. Size tells how often a clone was seen (once, few, many) or the class of an expanded clone, and some rows leave it out.

TRBV7-2,TRBJ2-2,-,many,TGTGCCAGCAGCTTACGTAGCACCGGGGAGCTGTTTTTT,CASSLRSTGELFF
TRBV5-1,TRBJ2-7,-,-,TGCGCCAGCAGCTTACAGGATCCCTCCTACGAGCAGTACTTC,CASSLQDPSYEQYF
TRBV7-6,TRBJ1-5,-,many,TGTGCCAGCAGCTTCCGGAATCAGCCCCAGCATTTT,CASSFRNQPQHF
TRBV15,TRBJ2-5,-,many,TGTGCCACCAAAAGGGTGTACCAAGAGACCCAGTACTTC,CATKRVYQETQYF
TRBV4-1,TRBJ2-3,-,many,TGCGCCAGCAGCCAAGATGTCCCTTTGGGTCAGGGTAGCACAGATACGCAGTATTTT,CASSQDVPLGQGSTDTQYF
TRBV2,TRBJ2-1,TRBD1,many,TGTGCCAGCACAATCGGACAGGGGGCTTACAATGAGCAGTTCTTC,CASTIGQGAYNEQFF
TRBV11-3,TRBJ1-6,TRBD1,many,TGTGCCAGCAGCCCGCCCGGTTTTCCGGGACAGCACTCACCCCTCCACTTT,CASSPPGFPGQHSPLHF
TRBV28,TRBJ1-3,-,many,TGTGCCAGCAGTTTAGCGGGCGCGAGCGGAAACACCATATATTTT,CASSLAGASGNTIYF
TRBV19,TRBJ1-1,TRBD1,many,TGTGCCAGTAGCCCGTCCGACAGGGATAACGCTGAAGCTTTCTTT,CASSPSDRDNAEAFF
TRBV12-3/TRBV12-4,TRBJ2-3,TRBD1,many,TGTGCCAGCAGTTTCGACAGGGGTCGTGGGTATACGCAGTATTTT,CASSFDRGRGYTQYF
TRBV20-1,TRBJ1-5,TRBD1,many,TGCAGTGCTGAGGGGACAGGGGGGTCCCAGCCCCAGCATTTT,CSAEGTGGSQPQHF
TRBV12-3/TRBV12-4,TRBJ1-1,TRBD1,many,TGTGCCAGCAGTTCACAGGGGGCTGTGAACACTGAAGCTTTCTTT,CASSSQGAVNTEAFF
TRBV11-2,TRBJ2-1,-,many,TGTGCCAGCAGCTTAGCCCAGGGGCCCTACAATGAGCAGTTCTTC,CASSLAQGPYNEQFF
TRBV10-3,TRBJ2-7,TRBD2,many,TGTGCCATTAGCGGGAGTTATGATGCCGTGATCTCCTACGAGCAGTACTTC,CAISGSYDAVISYEQYF
TRBV11-3,TRBJ2-7,TRBD1,-,TGTGCCAGCAGCGGGCGACAGGGATACGGCTACGAGCAGTACTTC,CASSGRQGYGYEQYF
TRBV19,TRBJ1-2,-,many,TGTGCCAGTAGGATGGAGGGGCTGGGGACTAACTATGGCTACACCTTC,CASRMEGLGTNYGYTF
TRBV7-2,TRBJ1-4,-,many,TGTGCCAGCAGCGGAGGTCGGCGGGGATCTGCAAAACTGTTTTTT,CASSGGRRGSAKLFF
TRBV2,TRBJ1-2,TRBD1,many,TGTGCCAGCAGTACCGGACAGGGGGCTAACTATGGCTACACCTTC,CASSTGQGANYGYTF
TRBV6-8,TRBJ2-5,TRBD2,many,TGTGCCAGCACCCCAACCGGGACTAAAGAGACCCAGTACTTC,CASTPTGTKETQYF
TRBV9,TRBJ2-2,-,-,TGTGCCAGCAGCGTAGGTATGAAGGTGACCGGGGAGCTGTTTTTT,CASSVGMKVTGELFF
TRBV20-1,TRBJ1-2,TRBD1,-,TGCAGTGCCACTAGACAGGGGAAGTATGGCTACACCTTC,CSATRQGKYGYTF
TRBV20-1,TRBJ2-3,TRBD2,many,TGCAGTGCTATAGCGGGGTGGGCAGATACGCAGTATTTT,CSAIAGWADTQYF
TRBV3-1,TRBJ2-4,-,-,TGTGCCAGCAGACAAGCAGGGGTGGGAGCCAAAAACATTCAGTACTTC,CASRQAGVGAKNIQYF
TRBV2,TRBJ2-3,-,many,TGTGCCAGCAAAGGTCCTTTGGTCATAGATACGCAGTATTTT,CASKGPLVIDTQYF
TRBV28,TRBJ2-7,TRBD1,-,TGTGCCAGCAGTCCATACGGGACAGGGGGCTTTTACTACGAGCAGTACTTC,CASSPYGTGGFYYEQYF
TRBV11-2,TRBJ1-2,TRBD1,many,TGTGCCAGCAGCTTAACCCCGGGACAGAACTATGGCTACACCTTC,CASSLTPGQNYGYTF
TRBV3-1,TRBJ1-2,TRBD1,many,TGTGCCAGCAGCCAAGATTGGACAGGGGCTGGCTACACCTTC,CASSQDWTGAGYTF
TRBV4-1,TRBJ2-5,-,many,TGCGCCAGCAGCCAAGACCTGGAGACCCAGTACTTC,CASSQDLETQYF
TRBV20-1,TRBJ2-5,TRBD1,few,TGCAGTGCTAGAGATTGGGACAGGGGATGGGAAACTGAAGAGACCCAGTACTTC,CSARDWDRGWETEETQYF
TRBV11-3,TRBJ2-1,-,many,TGTGCCAGCAGCTTAGGGGTTGTAGGGGTAAGTGAGCAGTTCTTC,CASSLGVVGVSEQFF
TRBV20-1,TRBJ2-5,TRBD2,few,TGCAGTGCTAGAGATAAGACGCCTAGCGGGGGGGGGTTGGGTGAGACCCAGTACTTC,CSARDKTPSGGGLGETQYF
TRBV2,TRBJ2-1,TRBD1,many,TGTGCCAGCAGTGGACAGGGGCCTTACAATGAGCAGTTCTTC,CASSGQGPYNEQFF
TRBV18,TRBJ1-2,-,many,TGTGCCAGCTCACGCGACCAAGCGGCTAACTATGGCTACACCTTC,CASSRDQAANYGYTF
TRBV24-1,TRBJ2-6,-,once,TGTGCCACCAGTGCCAGCTTCTCTGGGGCCAACGTCCTGACTTTC,CATSASFSGANVLTF
TRBV2,TRBJ1-1,-,many,TGTGCCAGCAGTGAAGAGCTTTTGGTTTTGGGCACTGAAGCTTTCTTT,CASSEELLVLGTEAFF
TRBV7-9,TRBJ1-1,-,-,TGTGCCAGCAGCTACCACAGGGTGGGGAGGACTGAAGCTTTCTTT,CASSYHRVGRTEAFF
TRBV19,TRBJ1-2,TRBD1,few,TGTGCCAGTACCCAGACAGGGTCAGACTATGGCTACACCTTC,CASTQTGSDYGYTF
TRBV11-3,TRBJ1-1,TRBD1,many,TGTGCCAGCAGCTTCTACTCCACAGGGGAAACTGAAGCTTTCTTT,CASSFYSTGETEAFF
TRBV7-6,TRBJ1-2,-,few,TGTGCCAGCAGCTTAGCCGCGGGATCAGCCTATGGCTACACCTTC,CASSLAAGSAYGYTF
TRBV28,TRBJ1-1,-,hyperexpanded,TGTGCCAGCAGCCTAGCGGTCTTGACGGAAGCTTTCTTT,CASSLAVLTEAFF
TRBV7-9,TRBJ1-6,TRBD1,-,TGTGCCAGCAGCAGGACAGGCGATAATTTACCCCTCCACTTT,CASSRTGDNLPLHF
TRBV27,TRBJ1-2,TRBD1,-,TGTGCCAGCAGTTTTGGGACAGGTGGCTATGGCTACACCTTC,CASSFGTGGYGYTF
TRBV24-1,TRBJ2-5,-,many,TGTGCCACCAGTAGCAGGCGTTTCCAAGAGACCCAGTACTTC,CATSSRRFQETQYF
TRBV5-1,TRBJ2-3,TRBD1,many,TGCGCCAGCAGCTCCGGGACAGGCAGCACAGACACGCAGTATTTT,CASSSGTGSTDTQYF
TRBV18,TRBJ2-1,-,few,TGTGCCAGCTCACCCTTTGACAGGCCTCGCTCCTACAATGAGCAGTTCTTC,CASSPFDRPRSYNEQFF
TRBV11-2,TRBJ2-2,-,-,TGTGCCAGCAGCGCCAGGACGAACACCGGGGAGCTGTTTTTT,CASSARTNTGELFF
TRBV6-1,TRBJ2-2,-,many,TGTGCCAGCACGAGGAGTCGGAACACCGGGGAGCTGTTTTTT,CASTRSRNTGELFF
TRBV28,TRBJ1-2,-,many,TGTGCCAGCAGTTTAGAAGTTGGGGTTTTTGGCTACACCTTC,CASSLEVGVFGYTF
TRBV20-1,TRBJ2-7,TRBD2,many,TGCAGTGCTACCAAGAGCGGGAGAAGTACCTACGAGCAGTACTTC,CSATKSGRSTYEQYF
TRBV7-2,TRBJ1-2,-,few,TGTGCCAGCAGCCACGATTCCACGGGACTCTTGGGGGGCTACACCTTC,CASSHDSTGLLGGYTF
TRBV20-1,TRBJ1-6,-,-,TGCAGTGCCAGAACGCCCGCGGAAGTCGGCTCACCCCTCCACTTT,CSARTPAEVGSPLHF
TRBV3-1,TRBJ1-4,-,-,TGTGCCAGCTCTACGGGGTGGGGCGAAAAACTGTTTTTT,CASSTGWGEKLFF
TRBV11-2,TRBJ2-1,-,many,TGTGCCAGCAGCCTAGACATATACAATGAGCAGTTCTTC,CASSLDIYNEQFF
TRBV11-2,TRBJ1-2,TRBD1,-,TGTGCCAGCAGGTACTTGATGCCGGGACAGGGGAACTATGGCTACACCTTC,CASRYLMPGQGNYGYTF
TRBV2,TRBJ2-1,TRBD2,-,TGTGCCAGCAGTGGGGGAAAACTAGCGGGCTCACGAAAAAACAATGAGCAGTTCTTC,CASSGGKLAGSRKNNEQFF
TRBV12-3/TRBV12-4,TRBJ2-1,-,many,TGTGCCAGCAGTCCTATAGCGGCAAACGTTAATGAGCAGTTCTTC,CASSPIAANVNEQFF
TRBV27,TRBJ1-1,-,many,TGTGCCAGCAGTTTGATCAGGGGGAACACTGAAGCTTTCTTT,CASSLIRGNTEAFF
TRBV4-1,TRBJ1-4,-,-,TGCGCCAGCAGCCTCCGTGGCTCGGGGATTGGTGAAAAACTGTTTTTT,CASSLRGSGIGEKLFF
TRBV20-1,TRBJ2-7,-,-,TGCAGTGCTAGCGGTGTAGAGAACGAGCAGTACTTC,CSASGVENEQYF
TRBV18,TRBJ1-5,TRBD1,-,TGTGCCAGCTCAGAGGACAGGGGAAGCAATCAGCCCCAGCATTTT,CASSEDRGSNQPQHF